Presented here are 32 T cell receptor beta chains from one specimen sequenced in a study of regulatory T cells in long-lasting Graves disease. Researchers made TCR beta libraries by using iRepertoire HTBI primers and running Arm-PCR on CDR3 regions. TCRdb independently ran MiXCR on the multiplex PCR reads; one entry per CDR3 protein. The data hold around 320,000 distinct CDR3 sequences, with 16% observed a single time. The time point: newly diagnosed GD, antithyroid drugs for less than 3 months. The TCR library was made from RNA extracted from PBMCs. The data were also submitted as part of a second study, on T cells in Graves' hyperthyroidism and ophthalmopathy.

The source was peripheral blood mononuclear cells (PBMCs), collected at new diagnosis, from a patient treated with antithyroid drugs. The origin of the receptors is a middle-aged man with Graves disease.

The table lists this clonotype with many counts. Only one base separates this from a far larger clonotype, so it likely reflects a read error. The CDR3: CASSSWDNEQYF. DNA for the CDR3: TGTGCCAGCAGTTCCTGGGACAATGAGCAGTACTTC. V is TRBV28 and J is TRBJ2-7; possibly TRBD1 for D (6 bases). This CDR3 is built from 12 residues. Germline V CDR1 and CDR2: MDHEN, SYDVKM. Trimming removed 4 bases at V and 7 bases at J, with 11 bases between.

This clonotype occurred many times. The gene calls are TRBV27 and TRBJ2-3; 9 bases agree with TRBD2. The CDR3 contains 14 residues. V was pared by 7 bases and J by 7 bases, with 9 bases of the junction left unmatched. Looked up from germline, CDR1 is MNHEY and CDR2 is SMNVEV (reference sequence). The CDR3 DNA follows: TGTGCCAGCACCACCGGACTAGCGCCTCATACGCAGTATTTT. It yields the protein CASTTGLAPHTQYF.

V is TRBV2 and J is TRBJ2-3; TRBD2 matches at 11 bases. There are 15 residues in the CDR3. The J segment lost 7 bases and the V segment lost 3 bases, leaving 6 bases of the junction unmatched. Germline V CDR1 and CDR2: SNHLY, FYNNEI. Here the CDR3 DNA reads TGTGCCAGCAGTGAGACTAGCGGGGTTGGTCATACGCAGTATTTT. This sequence encodes CASSETSGVGHTQYF.

This clonotype showed up many times. This chain's CDR3 is CASSPPSGGGTDTQYF. CDR3 DNA sequence: TGTGCCAGCTCACCACCTTCAGGGGGCGGCACAGATACGCAGTATTTT. The rearrangement links TRBV18 to TRBJ2-3, with TRBD1 matching over 8 bases. J was trimmed by 1 base and V by 0 bases; bases with no gene match: 3. CDR1 is KGHSH and CDR2 is LQKENI in the germline V gene. The CDR3 is 16 amino acids.

This clonotype was recorded many times. Written as DNA, the CDR3 is TGTGCCAGCACCGGATTTGTGGGTCGAGAGCAGTTCTTC. Residues: CASTGFVGREQFF. The chain uses TRBV6-1 and TRBJ2-1, with D hard to call. The germline CDR1 and CDR2 sequences are MNHNS and SASEGT. The germline V and J ends were trimmed by 7 bases and 10 bases, with 17 bases remaining between them. This CDR3 spans 13 amino acids.

This clonotype showed up many times. The chain is built from TRBV27 and TRBJ2-7, with D possibly matching TRBD2 (6 bases). The V gene lost 4 bases and the J gene lost 1 base, with 11 bases spanning the gap. The CDR3 has 14 residues. Germline CDR1 and CDR2: MNHEY and SMNVEV (reference sequence). The CDR3 DNA sequence: TGTGCCAGCAGTTGGGACTTCAATTCCTACGAGCAGTACTTC. This codes for CASSWDFNSYEQYF.

The rearrangement links TRBV10-1 to TRBJ2-3, with 8 bases that match TRBD2. The CDR3 length is 18 residues. Germline values: CDR1 WNHNN, CDR2 SYGVQD (reference sequence). The V segment lost 0 bases and the J segment 0 bases; nucleotides outside the gene matches: 8. DNA for the CDR3: TGCGCCAGCAGTGAGTCGGTGGTAGCGGGGTTTAGCACAGATACGCAGTATTTT. Translated: CASSESVVAGFSTDTQYF.

This clonotype came up a few times. The rearrangement uses TRBV6-5 and TRBJ1-5; possibly TRBD1 for D (6 bases). With 0 bases removed from V and 0 bases from J, the gap between germline ends came to 9 bases. The CDR3 has 16 amino acids. Germline CDR1 MNHEY, CDR2 SVGAGI. The CDR3 loop reads CASSYSWTDSNQPQHF. As DNA, the CDR3 is TGTGCCAGCAGTTACTCTTGGACAGATAGCAATCAGCCCCAGCATTTT.

This clonotype was detected a few times. This sequence joins TRBV6-2 or TRBV6-3 and TRBJ2-1; 14 positions agree with TRBD2. V dropped 4 bases and J dropped 6; count of bases not matched to a gene: 2. The CDR3 has 15 amino acids. Per germline, CDR1 MNHEY and CDR2 SVGEGT. CDR3 amino acids: CASSFGLAGGNEQFF. The CDR3 DNA sequence: TGTGCCAGCAGTTTTGGACTAGCGGGGGGCAATGAGCAGTTCTTC.

This clonotype was detected only a few times. This chain joins TRBV4-3 and TRBJ2-3; 12 bases are shared with TRBD2. Looked up from germline, CDR1 is LGHNA and CDR2 is YSLEER. The CDR3 extends over 20 amino acids. V lost 4 bases and J lost 0; bases outside the gene matches: 14. The CDR3 region is CASSPRGRLAGEISTDTQYF. The CDR3 coding sequence is TGCGCCAGCAGCCCAAGAGGAAGACTAGCGGGGGAGATTAGCACAGATACGCAGTATTTT.

As for this clonotype: Since a much larger clone is just one base distant, this may be a read error. The chain couples TRBV28 to TRBJ2-7; 9 positions match TRBD2. Germline assignment: CDR1 MDHEN and CDR2 SYDVKM. This CDR3 contains 13 residues. The CDR3 here is CASSQTSGYGQYF. The DNA for the CDR3 is TGTGCCAGCAGCCAGACTAGCGGCTACGGGCAGTACTTC.

This clonotype was observed many times. The chain carries TRBV28 and TRBJ2-3, with TRBD1 matching over 7 bases. CDR3 length: 16 amino acids. V dropped 6 bases and J dropped 5; count of bases not matched to a gene: 14. The germline CDR1 and CDR2 sequences are MDHEN and SYDVKM. Here the CDR3 reads CASSLSTGVGVDTQYF. The CDR3 region has the DNA TGTGCCAGCAGCCTTTCCACAGGGGTGGGTGTAGATACGCAGTATTTT.

The chain combines TRBV4-1 with TRBJ1-6, with D maybe TRBD1 (5 bases). The length of the CDR3 is 18 residues. The germline CDR1 and CDR2 sequences are MGHRA and YSYEKL. Trimming took 0 bases from V and 0 from J, leaving 12 bases between them. In DNA form, the CDR3 reads TGCGCCAGCAGCCAAGACTACAGGCGAAGCTCCTATAATTCACCCCTCCACTTT. Residues: CASSQDYRRSSYNSPLHF.

This clonotype was seen many times. V usage is TRBV4-1 and J usage is TRBJ2-5; TRBD2 might be the D (5 bases). The CDR3 runs 15 residues. Germline CDR1 reads MGHRA; CDR2 reads YSYEKL. The V gene lost 6 bases and the J gene lost 2 bases, with 16 bases spanning the gap. The CDR3 loop is CASSAPRRGQETQYF. The DNA for the CDR3 is TGCGCCAGCAGTGCTCCCAGGCGAGGGCAAGAGACCCAGTACTTC.

This clonotype has at least ten counts. This chain links TRBV7-3 with TRBJ1-6, with D possibly matching TRBD1 (5 bases). Germline V gives CDR1 SGHTA, CDR2 FQGTGA. Trimming cost V 5 bases and J 7 bases, with 21 bases left between them. This CDR3 has 17 residues. The CDR3 DNA is TGTGCCAGCAGCCCCGCCGGCAGGGTAGTAGAGAATTCACCCCTCCACTTT. Its translation is CASSPAGRVVENSPLHF.

This clonotype appeared many times. The rearrangement links TRBV20-1 to TRBJ2-3; D possibly corresponds to TRBD1 (5 bases). CDR1 is DFQATT, CDR2 SNEGSKA, per germline (reference sequence). This CDR3 comprises 13 residues. Trimming stripped 1 base from V and 4 bases from J, with 9 bases between. Here the CDR3 DNA reads TGCAGTGCTAGAGTCCAGGGCCCAGATACGCAGTATTTT. Translating it yields CSARVQGPDTQYF.

The CDR3 DNA reads as TGTGCCAGCAGCCGAGCGCACGGGGGGTTTTTAGATGAGCAGTTCTTC. Amino acid sequence: CASSRAHGGFLDEQFF. The chain combines TRBV3-1 with TRBJ2-1; 7 nucleotides agree with TRBD2. J was trimmed by 8 bases and V by 4 bases; bases with no gene match: 14. CDR3 length: 16 amino acids. Germline V gene lookup returns CDR1 LGHDT and CDR2 YNNKEL (reference sequence).

This clonotype was found many times. The gene calls are TRBV28 and TRBJ1-5, with unresolved D. In germline, CDR1 is MDHEN, CDR2 SYDVKM. The CDR3 spans 15 residues. V lost 2 bases and J lost 5, with 13 bases in between. The CDR3 nucleotides are TGTGCCAGCAGTTTAGTTACCTATTTGGATCAGCCCCAGCATTTT. It yields the protein CASSLVTYLDQPQHF.

This clonotype showed up just a few times. The V and J genes are TRBV6-1 and TRBJ1-5, with TRBD1 matching 7 bases. The CDR3 length is 15 residues. The V and J ends lost 5 bases and 3 bases, in that order; junction bases with no gene match: 7. Germline values: CDR1 MNHNS, CDR2 SASEGT. The chain's CDR3 is CASSPRDRPNQPQHF. The CDR3 DNA reads as TGTGCCAGCAGTCCTAGGGACAGACCCAATCAGCCCCAGCATTTT.

This clonotype was seen only once. V usage is TRBV10-3 and J usage is TRBJ1-1; D gene uncertain. Per the germline V gene, CDR1 is ENHRY and CDR2 is SYGVKD. This CDR3 has 13 amino acids. Trimming removed 6 bases from V and 1 base from J, with 9 bases in between. The CDR3 bases are TGTGCCATCAGGTGGACCGAGAACACTGAAGCTTTCTTT. Amino acid sequence: CAIRWTENTEAFF.

The table lists this clonotype with many counts. V gene TRBV5-1 combines with J gene TRBJ2-3; a possible D gene is TRBD1 (6 bases). This CDR3 region has 14 residues. Germline CDR1 and CDR2: SGHRS and YFSETQ. V was trimmed by 6 bases and J by 5 bases, leaving 16 bases between them. The CDR3 sequence: CASTPQGTGDTQYF. The CDR3, as DNA: TGCGCCAGCACCCCACAGGGAACCGGAGATACGCAGTATTTT.

This clonotype was observed a handful of times. This chain links TRBV28 with TRBJ1-2, with TRBD1 as a possible D gene (5 bases). This CDR3 spans 14 amino acids. Trimming removed 8 bases at V and 5 bases at J, with 18 bases between. Germline values: CDR1 MDHEN, CDR2 SYDVKM. DNA of the CDR3: TGTGCCAGCGGCCCCGGAGCCGGGGGGTATGGCTACACCTTC. Amino acids: CASGPGAGGYGYTF.

This clonotype was detected ten times or more. This rearrangement joins TRBV13 to TRBJ1-1; 7 bases match TRBD1. The germline CDR1 and CDR2 sequences are PRHDT and FYEKMQ (reference sequence). V was clipped by 2 bases and J by 0 bases; unmatched bases: 9. CDR3 length: 17 residues. Here the CDR3 DNA reads TGTGCCAGCAGCTTACGTCGACAGGGAATAATGAACACTGAAGCTTTCTTT. Protein sequence: CASSLRRQGIMNTEAFF.

The chain recombines TRBV27 with TRBJ2-7, with D perhaps TRBD2 (5 bases). Between the trimmed V and J ends, which lost 6 bases and 5 bases, there was a span of 17 bases. Germline lookup yields CDR1 MNHEY and CDR2 SMNVEV (reference sequence). The CDR3 is 14 residues long. In DNA form, the CDR3 reads TGTGCCAGCAGCCATTTCGGAGGAGTCCACGAGCAGTACTTC. Translated: CASSHFGGVHEQYF.

The CDR3 reads CASSQDPSGVAFF. The CDR3 bases are TGCGCCAGCAGCCAAGATCCTTCAGGCGTAGCTTTCTTT. The chain uses TRBV4-1 and TRBJ1-1; D is uncertain. Trimming shortened V by 0 bases and J by 10 bases, and 12 bases separated the two germline ends. CDR3 size: 13 residues. Germline-derived CDR1 and CDR2 are MGHRA and YSYEKL.

Worth noting for this clonotype: A read error may explain this, as a much larger clone is one base away. CDR3 region: CASSRAGWETQHF. The CDR3 DNA reads as TGTGCCAGCAGCCGAGCGGGGTGGGAGACCCAGCACTTC. The gene calls are TRBV11-2 and TRBJ2-5; 7 nucleotides match TRBD2. The CDR3 is 13 amino acids. CDR1 and CDR2 from the germline V gene are SGHAT and FQNNGV.

The J gene is TRBJ1-3, the V gene TRBV7-9; D remains unclear. Germline V CDR1 and CDR2: SEHNR, FQNEAQ (reference sequence). The CDR3 is 16 residues long. The V end lost 6 bases, the J end lost 0 bases, and 15 bases lay between the germline ends. For the CDR3, the DNA is TGTGCCAGCAGAGATATTGACACCATCTCTGGAAACACCATATATTTT. This translates into CASRDIDTISGNTIYF.

This clonotype was seen many times. The rearrangement uses TRBV7-3 and TRBJ2-7; TRBD1 might be the D (6 bases). The CDR3 loop spans 18 amino acids. The germline CDR1 and CDR2 sequences are SGHTA and FQGTGA. V was pared by 1 base and J by 2 bases, with 21 bases between. CDR3 nucleotide sequence: TGTGCCAGCAGCTTAAAGGGACCAGGTGGGGCAGGGGCCTACGAGCAGTACTTC. It yields the protein CASSLKGPGGAGAYEQYF.

This clonotype was observed a few times. The rearrangement uses TRBV11-2 and TRBJ2-5; TRBD2 aligns across 8 bases. This CDR3 region has 16 residues. Germline-derived CDR1 and CDR2 are SGHAT and FQNNGV. J lost 4 bases, V lost 4 bases, and 11 bases had no gene match. As DNA, the CDR3 is TGTGCCAGCAGCTCGCTGGCCGGGACTAGTGGAGAGACCCAGTACTTC. This codes for CASSSLAGTSGETQYF.

In this sample, this clonotype turned up a few times. This sequence joins TRBV7-3 and TRBJ2-3, with a tentative D call TRBD1 (6 bases). Germline values: CDR1 SGHTA, CDR2 FQGTGA. This CDR3 comprises 15 residues. Trimming pared 5 bases from V and 3 bases from J, leaving 15 bases between. In DNA, the CDR3 is TGTGCCAGCAGCGCCCAGAACAGGGAAACAGATACGCAGTATTTT. This codes for CASSAQNRETDTQYF.

This clonotype was seen at least ten times. V and J are TRBV7-8 and TRBJ2-3, with 10 bases matching TRBD1. The ends lost 4 bases at V and 2 bases at J; junction bases unmatched: 6. The CDR3 contains 16 residues. Germline CDR1 SGHVS, CDR2 FQNEAQ. The chain's CDR3 is CASSSPGQGNTDTQYF. The DNA for the CDR3 is TGTGCCAGCAGCTCACCGGGACAGGGGAACACAGATACGCAGTATTTT.

This clonotype was observed at least ten times. This chain connects TRBV6-2 or TRBV6-3 to TRBJ2-7; D may correspond to TRBD1 or TRBD2 (6 bases each). The CDR3 is 13 residues long. Germline V lookup: CDR1 MNHEY, CDR2 SVGEGT. V was clipped by 8 bases and J by 2 bases, with 13 bases between them. The CDR3 is CASEGGHTYEQYF. The CDR3 nucleotides are TGTGCCAGCGAGGGGGGACACACCTACGAGCAGTACTTC.